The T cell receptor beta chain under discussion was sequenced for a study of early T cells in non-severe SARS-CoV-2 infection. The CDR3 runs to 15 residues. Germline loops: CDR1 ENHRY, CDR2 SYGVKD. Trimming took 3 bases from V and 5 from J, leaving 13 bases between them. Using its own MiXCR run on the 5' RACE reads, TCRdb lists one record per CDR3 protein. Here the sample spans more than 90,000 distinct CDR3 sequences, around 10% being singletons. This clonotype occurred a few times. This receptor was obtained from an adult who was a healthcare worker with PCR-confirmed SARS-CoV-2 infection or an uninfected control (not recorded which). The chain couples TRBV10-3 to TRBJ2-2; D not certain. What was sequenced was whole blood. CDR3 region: CAISDRGPPTGELFF. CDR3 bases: TGTGCCATCAGTGACCGAGGACCTCCGACCGGGGAGCTGTTTTTT.